This T cell receptor (beta chain) was documented in a study of breast tumors, draining lymph nodes, adjacent tissues. TCRdb reprocessed the multiplex PCR reads via MiXCR and lists one record per CDR3 protein. The repertoire holds approximately 130,000 distinct CDR3 sequences, approximately 20% seen once, with roughly 2.7% in the top ten. Axillary draining lymph nodes of breast cancer patients supplied the node samples. V was shortened by 3 bases and J by 5 bases, with 17 bases between the two germline ends. The CDR3 contains 15 residues. Germline values: CDR1 SQVTM, CDR2 ANQGSEA. This clonotype was found many times.

The TCR sequence derives from a female donor with breast cancer. Some clones in this sample may be carry-over from other donors' samples. Sequenced input: axillary lymph node tissue. The J gene is TRBJ2-1, the V gene TRBV29-1; maybe TRBD1 (6 bases). This chain's CDR3 is CSVDLQGPGNNEQFF. The DNA of the CDR3 is TGCAGCGTTGACCTACAGGGCCCAGGGAACAATGAGCAGTTCTTC.